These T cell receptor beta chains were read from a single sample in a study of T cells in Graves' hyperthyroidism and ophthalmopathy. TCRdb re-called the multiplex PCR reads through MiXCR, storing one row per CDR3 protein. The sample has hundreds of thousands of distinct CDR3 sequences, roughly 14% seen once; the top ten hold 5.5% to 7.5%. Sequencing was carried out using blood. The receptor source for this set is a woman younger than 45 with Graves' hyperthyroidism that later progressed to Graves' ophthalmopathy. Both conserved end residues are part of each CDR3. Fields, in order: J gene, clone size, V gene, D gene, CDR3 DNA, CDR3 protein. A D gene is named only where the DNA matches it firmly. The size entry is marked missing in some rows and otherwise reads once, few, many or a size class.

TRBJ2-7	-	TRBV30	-	TGTGCCTGGAGTGTCGTCAATCCCAGGCGAGGGGAGAACATATACGAGCAGTACTTC	CAWSVVNPRRGENIYEQYF
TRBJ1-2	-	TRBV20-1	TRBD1	TGCAGTGTAGACAGGGGGACCTATGGCTACACCTTC	CSVDRGTYGYTF
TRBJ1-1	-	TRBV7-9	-	TGTGCCAGCAGCTTAATTGTCGGACAGCTGAACACTGAAGCTTTCTTT	CASSLIVGQLNTEAFF
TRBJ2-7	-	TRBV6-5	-	TGTGCCAGCAGTTACTCGTTGTATACAGTCCGCGACGAGCAGTACTTC	CASSYSLYTVRDEQYF
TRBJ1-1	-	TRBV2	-	TGTGCCAGCAGTGAAGGGAGCACTGAAGCTTTCTTT	CASSEGSTEAFF
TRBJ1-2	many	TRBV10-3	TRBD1	TGTGCCATCAGTGAGTCGGGACAGGATAACTATGGCTACACCTTC	CAISESGQDNYGYTF
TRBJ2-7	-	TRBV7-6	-	TGTGCCAGCAGCCTAATCCGCCCCAGGCCGAGCTCCTACGAGCAGTACTTC	CASSLIRPRPSSYEQYF
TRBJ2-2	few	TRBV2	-	TGTGCCAGCAGGGGGGGGACAACCTCGAACACCGGGGAGCTGTTTTTT	CASRGGTTSNTGELFF
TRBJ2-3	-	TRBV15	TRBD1	TGTGCCACCAGCACCCGGGACAGAAGCACAGATACGCAGTATTTT	CATSTRDRSTDTQYF
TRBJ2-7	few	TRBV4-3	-	TGCGCCAGCAGCCAAGAGTACCGGGCAATCGGCTACGAGCAGTACTTC	CASSQEYRAIGYEQYF
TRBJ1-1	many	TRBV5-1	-	TGCGCCAGCAGCTTGGCCGGGGGAACGAACACTGAAGCTTTCTTT	CASSLAGGTNTEAFF
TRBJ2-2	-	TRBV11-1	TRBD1	TGTGCCAGCAGCTTGGACAGGGTTTATTCCCCTGGCACCGGGGAGCTGTTTTTT	CASSLDRVYSPGTGELFF
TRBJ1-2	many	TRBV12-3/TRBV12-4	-	TGTGCCAGCAAAAAAGATCCATCGGGGGGAGGAGTGGACTATGGCTACACCTTC	CASKKDPSGGGVDYGYTF
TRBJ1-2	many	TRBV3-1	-	TGTGCCAGCAGCCCAGACAGCCTTTTTTATGGCTACACCTTC	CASSPDSLFYGYTF
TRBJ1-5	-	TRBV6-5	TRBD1	TGTGCCAGCAGTTACTCGGGGCCAGGGGGCGGACAGCCCCAGCATTTT	CASSYSGPGGGQPQHF
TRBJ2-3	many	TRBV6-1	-	TGTGCCAGCAGTGGGCCCGGGACTGGGGCTTCAGATACGCAGTATTTT	CASSGPGTGASDTQYF